This TCR beta chain was obtained from a study of cytomegalovirus exposure and HLA in healthy donors. PCR involved 60 Vbeta and 13 Jbeta primers. The data were produced by immunoSEQ multiplex PCR, yet TCRdb's version contains in-frame clones alone and is incomplete. The sample has about 98,000 clones; about 80% are singletons. The CDR3 has 15 amino acids. V was pared by 1 base and J by 2 bases, with 12 bases between. Germline CDR1 and CDR2: SGHTA and FQGNSA. This sequence joins TRBV7-2 and TRBJ2-7, with a possible D match to TRBD2 (6 bases). Material for sequencing was PBMCs. This TCR derives from a man younger than 35 in good health and CMV-seropositive. The CDR3 spells CASSLGGGDPYEQYF. The CDR3 DNA sequence: TGTGCCAGCAGCTTAGGGGGCGGGGACCCCTACGAGCAGTACTTC.